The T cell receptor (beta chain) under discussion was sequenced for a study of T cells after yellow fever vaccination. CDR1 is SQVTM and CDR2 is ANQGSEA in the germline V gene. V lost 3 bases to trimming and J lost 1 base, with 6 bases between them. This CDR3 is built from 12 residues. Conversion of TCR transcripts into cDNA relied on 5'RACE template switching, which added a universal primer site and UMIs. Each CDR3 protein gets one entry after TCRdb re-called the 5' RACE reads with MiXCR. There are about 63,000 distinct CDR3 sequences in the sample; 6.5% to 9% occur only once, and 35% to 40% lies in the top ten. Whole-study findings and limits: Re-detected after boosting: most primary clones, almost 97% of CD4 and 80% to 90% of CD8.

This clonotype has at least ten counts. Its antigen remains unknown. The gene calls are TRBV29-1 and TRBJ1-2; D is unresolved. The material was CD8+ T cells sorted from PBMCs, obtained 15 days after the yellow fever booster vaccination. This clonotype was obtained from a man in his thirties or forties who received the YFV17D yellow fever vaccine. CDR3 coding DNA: TGCAGCGTTGAGGGCAGTAACTATGGCTACACCTTC. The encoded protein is CSVEGSNYGYTF.